The entry below describes one T cell receptor beta chain. What it recognizes is unknown. The CDR3 totals 16 residues. Germline V gives CDR1 SGHTA, CDR2 FQGNSA. TCRdb reanalyzed the 5' RACE reads, giving one entry per CDR3 protein sequence and no DNA. This table holds about 550,000 distinct CDR3 sequences. This sample is drawn from a study of T cells expressing NK-cell markers. As for the study in general: Each TCR beta repertoire originated in sorted T cells that were CD3+CD56+NKG2C+, CD3+CD56+NKG2C- or CD3+CD56-NKG2C+.

Study-wide points: NKG2C+ dominant clonotype frequencies in five to seven donors were about 1.0-8% of CD8+ T cells.

Sequenced input: blood T cells: a sorted CD56 or NKG2C T cell subset, CD4+ or CD8+ T cells, or bulk PBMC T cells (not recorded which). This TCR was sampled from a young man in good health. The V gene is TRBV7-2, the J gene TRBJ2-1; the TCRdb D gene call, TRBD1, has no DNA to confirm it. This CDR3 is CASSPNPRTITIEQFF.